This TCR beta chain is drawn from a study of blood T cell repertoires in COVID-19. Turning to the study itself: The United States, Italy and Spain supplied acute and convalescent COVID-19 samples. The cDNA or gDNA used as material had been derived from T cells, B-cell-depleted T cells, or PBMCs.

This clone appeared a single time. Trimming took 7 bases from V and 4 from J; bases not matched to a gene: 3. This CDR3 contains 14 residues. Germline V gives CDR1 MDHEN, CDR2 SYDVKM. Original data processing: Researchers report that nucleated cell counts were estimated from reference gene primer amplification. Clones were read by immunoSEQ multiplex PCR, and TCRdb kept only the in-frame ones, dropping some. The V and J calls and clone size are taken from that table; D and trimming were inferred from the DNA. The sample gives more than 250,000 clones, around 90% of which show up once; 1% is in the top ten.

The chain has TRBV28 and TRBJ1-6; 8 nucleotides align to TRBD1. The TCR was taken from a man between 50 and 59 years old with active or convalescent COVID-19. The sequenced sample was peripheral blood. The CDR3 here is CASNRGSYNSPLHF. CDR3 sequence (DNA): TGTGCCAGCAACAGGGGGAGTTATAATTCACCCCTCCACTTT.